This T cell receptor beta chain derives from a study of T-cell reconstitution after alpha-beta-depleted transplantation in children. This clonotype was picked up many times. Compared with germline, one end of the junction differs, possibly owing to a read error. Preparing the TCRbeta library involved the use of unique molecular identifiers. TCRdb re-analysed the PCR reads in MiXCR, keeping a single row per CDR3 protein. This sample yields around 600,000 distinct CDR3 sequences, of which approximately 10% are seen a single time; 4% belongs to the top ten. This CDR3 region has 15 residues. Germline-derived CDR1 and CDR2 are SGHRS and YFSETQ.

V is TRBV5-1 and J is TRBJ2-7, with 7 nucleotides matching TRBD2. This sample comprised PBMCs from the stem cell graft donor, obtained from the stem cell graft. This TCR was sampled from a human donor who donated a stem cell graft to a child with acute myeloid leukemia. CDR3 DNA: TGCGCCAGCAGATTGGGAGGGACCAGCTCCTACGAGCAGTACTTC. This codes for CASRLGGTSSYEQYF.